This TCR beta chain is from a study of blood T cell repertoires in COVID-19. Study overall: Samples came from the United States, Italy and Spain, spanning acute and convalescent COVID-19. PBMCs, B-cell-depleted T cells, or T cells provided the cDNA or gDNA that made up the material.

Original methodology: Cell counts per sample came from amplifying reference gene primers. Clones were read by immunoSEQ multiplex PCR, and TCRdb kept only the in-frame ones, dropping some. Clone size and the V and J calls come from that table; the DNA yielded D and trimming. Among 150,000 to 200,000 clones, 86% were seen once, and the ten largest hold around 3.5%. The V and J ends lost 4 bases and 7 bases, in that order; junction bases with no gene match: 18. The germline gives CDR1 SGHNT, CDR2 YYREEE (reference sequence). The CDR3 length is 18 residues. The specimen was peripheral blood. The rearrangement joins TRBV5-4 to TRBJ1-3, with 9 bases identical to TRBD1. This clonotype was sampled from a man between 65 and 85 years old with acute or convalescent COVID-19. DNA for the CDR3: TGTGCCAGCAGCCCAGGGACAGGGAACTACATTTCGGGGAACACCATATATTTT. Its translation is CASSPGTGNYISGNTIYF.